These 24 T cell receptor beta chains were all obtained from the same sample, sequenced in a study of radiation and T cells in renal cell carcinoma. As for time point: baseline pretreatment blood. Treatment meaning: 15 Gy SBRT to primary tumor, nephrectomy 4 weeks later. TCRdb keeps only in-frame clones here, not all; method: immunoSEQ multiplex PCR. The sample includes 130,000 to 150,000 clones, approximately 90% of them seen just once. Sequenced material: blood, taken from a patient whose treatment included radiotherapy and nephrectomy. The receptors here all came from a woman in her 70s with renal cell carcinoma.

In its sample, this clone was seen once. This sequence joins TRBV11-3 and TRBJ1-2; D is undetermined. The V and J ends lost 2 bases and 4 bases respectively, with 5 bases between them. Germline V gene data show CDR1 as SGHNT and CDR2 as YENEEA. The CDR3 is 12 residues long. This CDR3 is CASSLTLYGYTF. DNA for the CDR3: TGTGCCAGCAGCTTAACCCTCTATGGCTACACCTTC.

The chain links TRBV7-2 to TRBJ1-4; D call uncertain. CDR1 is SGHTA and CDR2 is FQGNSA in the germline V gene. The V end lost 6 bases, the J end lost 5 bases, and 16 bases lay between the germline ends. CDR3 size: 15 residues. In nucleotides, the CDR3 is TGTGCCAGCAGTCCTTCTGGGTTGGAAAATGAAAAACTGTTTTTT. Its translation: CASSPSGLENEKLFF. Full variable domain (outside the CDR3, taken from reference TRBV7-2 and TRBJ1-4): GAGVSQSPSNKVTEKGKDVELRCDPISGHTALYWYRQSLGQGLEFLIYFQGNSAPDKSGLPSDRFSAERTGGSVSTLTIQRTQQEDSAVYLCASSPSGLENEKLFFGSGTQLSVL.

This clone was observed a single time. V and J are TRBV29-1 and TRBJ2-1; D tentatively fits TRBD1 or TRBD2 (6 bases each). Looked up from germline, CDR1 is SQVTM and CDR2 is ANQGSEA. The CDR3 totals 14 residues. Trimming removed 1 base from V and 5 bases from J, with 12 bases in between. Here the CDR3 reads CSVEGGAGNNEQFF. CDR3 bases: TGCAGCGTTGAAGGGGGGGCAGGGAACAATGAGCAGTTCTTC.

CDR3 in amino acids: CASSNQGGRGNYEQYF. The CDR3 nucleotides read TGTGCCAGCTCAAACCAGGGAGGCAGAGGGAACTACGAGCAGTACTTC. The V and J genes are TRBV18 and TRBJ2-7; TRBD2 is a possible D gene (6 bases). CDR3 length: 16 residues. Germline V lookup: CDR1 KGHSH, CDR2 LQKENI. The V gene lost 5 bases and the J gene lost 3 bases, with 20 bases spanning the gap.

This clone was recorded only once. The chain employs TRBV5-1 and TRBJ2-7; the D gene is possibly TRBD1 (6 bases). Germline CDR1 SGHRS, CDR2 YFSETQ. The V and J ends lost 3 bases and 0 bases respectively, with 10 bases between them. CDR3 length equals 14 residues. This chain's CDR3 is CASSSGQSSYEQYF. The CDR3 DNA sequence: TGCGCCAGCAGCTCTGGACAGTCCTCCTACGAGCAGTACTTC.

The V call is TRBV29-1, the J call TRBJ2-5; D unclear. Judging by the DNA end, TRBJ2-7 fits better; the J call may be wrong. CDR1 is SQVTM, CDR2 ANQGSEA, per germline. The CDR3 is 12 residues long. The DNA of the CDR3 is TGCAGCGTTGAGGGTCCCTTTTACGAGCAGTACTTC. It codes for CSVEGPFYEQYF.

J is TRBJ1-5 and V is TRBV7-9; no definite D call. Germline assignment: CDR1 SEHNR and CDR2 FQNEAQ (reference sequence). The ends were cut back, 3 bases at V and 0 bases at J, with 6 bases in the middle. The CDR3 contains 14 residues. CDR3 residues: CASSFGDSNQPQHF. DNA for the CDR3: TGTGCCAGCAGCTTCGGGGATAGCAATCAGCCCCAGCATTTT.

J is TRBJ2-2 and V is TRBV29-1, with 9 bases identical to TRBD1. The CDR3 has 13 residues. Trimming cost V 4 bases and J 7 bases; bases outside gene matches: 4. Germline V gene data show CDR1 as SQVTM and CDR2 as ANQGSEA. The CDR3 bases are TGCAGCGTTGGACAGGGGGTTGGCGGGGAGCTGTTTTTT. It codes for CSVGQGVGGELFF.

The V and J genes are TRBV5-1 and TRBJ2-7, with a tentative D call TRBD2 (5 bases). Germline V gives CDR1 SGHRS, CDR2 YFSETQ. The CDR3 length is 13 residues. Trimming took off 1 base at V and 2 bases at J, with 7 bases between the two ends. CDR3 coding DNA: TGCGCCAGCAGCTTGACGGGAACCTACGAGCAGTACTTC. This gives the protein CASSLTGTYEQYF.

The chain combines TRBV4-1 with TRBJ1-6; 7 nucleotides agree with TRBD1. The CDR3 has 18 amino acids. CDR1 is MGHRA, CDR2 YSYEKL, per germline. The V and J ends lost 3 bases and 0 bases, in that order; junction bases with no gene match: 8. The CDR3 sequence: CASSHSQGGGSYNSPLHF. In DNA, the CDR3 is TGCGCCAGCAGCCATTCCCAGGGGGGGGGCTCCTATAATTCACCCCTCCACTTT.

The CDR3 sequence is CASSYRGGGYTF. The CDR3, as DNA: TGTGCCAGCAGCTATCGAGGGGGGGGCTACACCTTC. V gene TRBV27 combines with J gene TRBJ1-2; maybe TRBD1 (6 bases). The CDR3 contains 12 residues. Trimming left V 6 bases short and J 8 bases short, with 13 bases between. Germline-derived CDR1 and CDR2 are MNHEY and SMNVEV (reference sequence).

Here the CDR3 reads CASSKGLAGNNEQFF. For the CDR3, the DNA is TGTGCCAGCAGCAAAGGACTAGCGGGAAACAATGAGCAGTTCTTC. The V call is TRBV21-1, the J call TRBJ2-1; the D segment call TRBD2 is taken from the table without a DNA check. TRBV21-1 represents a pseudogene. The length of the CDR3 is 15 residues.

The chain links TRBV7-3 to TRBJ2-1; D possibly uses TRBD1 or TRBD2 (5 bases each). CDR1 is SGHTA and CDR2 is FQGTGA in the germline V gene. V lost 5 bases and J 8 bases, leaving 10 bases between the germline ends. This CDR3 contains 12 residues. CDR3 DNA sequence: TGTGCCAGCAGCCCTGGGGACGATGAGCAGTTCTTC. It translates to CASSPGDDEQFF. The full variable domain, with the rest looked up from reference TRBV7-3 and TRBJ2-1, is GAGVSQTPSNKVTEKGKYVELRCDPISGHTALYWYRQSLGQGPEFLIYFQGTGAADDSGLPNDRFFAVRPEGSVSTLKIQRTERGDSAVYLCASSPGDDEQFFGPGTRLTVL.

V is TRBV7-2 and J is TRBJ2-7; D is perhaps TRBD2 (5 bases). Trimming pared 4 bases from V and 0 bases from J, leaving 10 bases between. The germline CDR1 and CDR2 sequences are SGHTA and FQGNSA. The CDR3 loop spans 14 amino acids. CDR3 in amino acids: CASSSKGSSYEQYF. The CDR3 DNA follows: TGTGCCAGCAGCTCAAAAGGGAGCTCCTACGAGCAGTACTTC.

The chain is built from TRBV28 and TRBJ1-1, with 11 bases lining up with TRBD1. CDR1 and CDR2 (germline): MDHEN, SYDVKM. CDR3 length: 14 residues. V lost 6 bases, J lost 5 bases, and 5 bases stayed unmatched. The CDR3 protein is CASRQGTGGTEAFF. CDR3 in DNA: TGTGCCAGCAGACAAGGGACAGGGGGGACTGAAGCTTTCTTT. Looking up the rest from reference TRBV28 and TRBJ1-1 gives the full variable domain: DVKVTQSSRYLVKRTGEKVFLECVQDMDHENMFWYRQDPGLGLRLIYFSYDVKMKEKGDIPEGYSVSREKKERFSLILESASTNQTSMYLCASRQGTGGTEAFFGQGTRLTVV.

The chain has TRBV30 and TRBJ2-3, with a weak D call TRBD1 (5 bases). Trimming took off 5 bases at V and 1 base at J, with 7 bases between the two ends. There are 12 residues in the CDR3. Germline CDR1 GTSNPN, CDR2 SVGIG (reference sequence). CDR3 in DNA: TGTGCCTGGGTCAGGGGCACAGATACGCAGTATTTT. Translated, it gives CAWVRGTDTQYF.

This clone was recorded a few times. The chain links TRBV4-1 to TRBJ1-5; TRBD1 matches at 7 bases. This CDR3 has 15 residues. After removal of 2 bases from V and 4 bases from J, the junction contained 5 bases not matched to a gene. The germline V gene encodes CDR1 MGHRA and CDR2 YSYEKL. The CDR3 loop is CASSQPDRANQPQHF. CDR3 DNA: TGCGCCAGCAGCCAACCCGACAGGGCGAATCAGCCCCAGCATTTT.

This clone was detected only once. The chain carries TRBV9 and TRBJ2-7; 8 bases match TRBD2. The CDR3 totals 14 residues. The germline CDR1 and CDR2 sequences are SGDLS and YYNGEE. Trimming removed 5 bases from V and 3 bases from J; junction bases left unmatched: 7. The CDR3 sequence: CASSSPGLDYEQYF. Here the CDR3 DNA reads TGTGCCAGCAGTTCCCCGGGACTAGACTACGAGCAGTACTTC. The full variable domain, in which reference TRBV9 and TRBJ2-7 provide the parts outside the CDR3, is DSGVTQTPKHLITATGQRVTLRCSPRSGDLSVYWYQQSLDQGLQFLIQYYNGEERAKGNILERFSAQQFPDLHSELNLSSLELGDSALYFCASSSPGLDYEQYFGPGTRLTVT.

The chain uses TRBV5-1 and TRBJ1-4; the match to TRBD1 covers 11 bases. The germline CDR1 and CDR2 sequences are SGHRS and YFSETQ. V lost 3 bases and J lost 3; bases outside the gene matches: 4. CDR3 length equals 16 residues. CDR3 coding DNA: TGCGCCAGCAGCTCCGGACAGGGGGCGGCTAATGAAAAACTGTTTTTT. Protein sequence: CASSSGQGAANEKLFF.

The rearrangement links TRBV28 to TRBJ1-1; TRBD1 matches at 8 bases. V gave up 3 bases and J gave up 5 bases; unmatched junction bases: 11. CDR3 length equals 16 residues. Germline V gene sequence: CDR1 MDHEN, CDR2 SYDVKM. The CDR3 nucleotides read TGTGCCAGCAGTTTGGACCTCAGGGGGCGATGGACTGAAGCTTTCTTT. Translation: CASSLDLRGRWTEAFF.

This chain connects TRBV15 to TRBJ1-3; D remains ambiguous. V was trimmed by 1 base and J by 4 bases, leaving 5 bases between them. This CDR3 spans 13 amino acids. Germline assignment: CDR1 LNHNV and CDR2 YYDKDF (reference sequence). CDR3 sequence reads: CATSRVVGNTIYF. CDR3 in DNA: TGTGCCACCAGCAGAGTAGTCGGAAACACCATATATTTT.

The CDR3 loop reads CASSPRPQGGNTEAFF. CDR3 DNA: TGTGCCAGCAGCCCCAGACCACAGGGGGGGAACACTGAAGCTTTCTTT. The chain employs TRBV7-2 and TRBJ1-1, with TRBD1 identical over 8 bases. The CDR3 has 16 residues. In germline, CDR1 is SGHTA, CDR2 FQGNSA. The trim removed 5 bases at V and 1 base at J, leaving 9 bases unmatched.

This clone has only one observation. The chain's CDR3 is CASSSGRNYGYTF. Here the CDR3 DNA reads TGTGCCAGCAGCTCAGGTCGAAACTATGGCTACACCTTC. This sequence joins TRBV5-6 and TRBJ1-2, with no clear D. CDR1 is SGHDT, CDR2 YYEEEE, per germline. Trimming left V 3 bases short and J 2 bases short, with 8 bases between. The CDR3 length is 13 residues. The complete variable domain, with remaining parts taken from reference TRBV5-6 and TRBJ1-2, reads DAGVTQSPTHLIKTRGQQVTLRCSPKSGHDTVSWYQQALGQGPQFIFQYYEEEERQRGNFPDRFSGHQFPNYSSELNVNALLLGDSALYLCASSSGRNYGYTFGSGTRLTVV.

The chain recombines TRBV5-1 with TRBJ2-3, with D hard to call. Germline values: CDR1 SGHRS, CDR2 YFSETQ. The V end lost 4 bases, the J end lost 2 bases, and 8 bases lay between the germline ends. The CDR3 extends over 13 amino acids. The CDR3 spells CASSPEYTDTQYF. The CDR3 coding sequence is TGCGCCAGCAGCCCAGAGTACACAGATACGCAGTATTTT.